The clone carrying this T cell receptor (beta chain) turned up a few times. This sample is part of a study of CD8+CD57+ T cells in acquired aplastic anemia. Study summary: Sorted CD4+ and CD8+ cells gave an average of roughly 3.2 ug of DNA. Sequencing produced an average of roughly 11 million reads per healthy donor for CD4+ cells.

Genomic DNA, serving as template, underwent TCR beta VDJ and CDR3 profiling. One entry per CDR3 protein, called by TCRdb with MiXCR from the reads. The sample yields about 35,000 distinct CDR3 sequences, around three quarters seen once. This TCR derives from a human donor in good health, serving as a control. Sequencing was performed on sorted CD4+, CD8+, or CD8+CD57+ T cells (not recorded which) from PBMCs.

The CDR3 DNA follows: TGTGCCAGTAGTATGGGCGTTGAGGGCAATCAGCCCCAGCATTTT. This translates into CASSMGVEGNQPQHF. J is TRBJ1-5 and V is TRBV19; D is ambiguous. The CDR3 loop spans 15 amino acids. With 3 bases removed from V and 2 bases from J, the gap between germline ends came to 11 bases. Germline values: CDR1 LNHDA, CDR2 SQIVND (reference sequence).